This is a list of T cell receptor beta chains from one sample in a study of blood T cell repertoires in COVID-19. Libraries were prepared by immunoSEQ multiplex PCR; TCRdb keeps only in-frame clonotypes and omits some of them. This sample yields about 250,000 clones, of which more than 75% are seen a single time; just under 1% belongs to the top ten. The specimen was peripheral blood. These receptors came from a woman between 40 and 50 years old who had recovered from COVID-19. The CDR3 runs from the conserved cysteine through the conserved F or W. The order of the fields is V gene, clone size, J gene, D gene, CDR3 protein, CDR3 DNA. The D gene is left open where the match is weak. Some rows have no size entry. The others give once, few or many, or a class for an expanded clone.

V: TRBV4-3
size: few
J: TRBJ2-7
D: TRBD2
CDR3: CASSQDVLAVPYEQYF
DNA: TGCGCCAGCAGCCAAGACGTGCTAGCGGTCCCCTACGAGCAGTACTTC

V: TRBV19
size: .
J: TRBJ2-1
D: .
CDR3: CASSIDSAGTGHNEQFF
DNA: TGTGCCAGTAGTATAGACTCCGCAGGGACTGGCCACAATGAGCAGTTCTTC

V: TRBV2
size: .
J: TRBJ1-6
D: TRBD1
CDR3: CASSEAGQGDSPLHF
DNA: TGTGCCAGCAGTGAGGCGGGACAGGGAGATTCACCCCTCCACTTT

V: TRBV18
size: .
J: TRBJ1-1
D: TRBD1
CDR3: CASSPGGTGGTEAFF
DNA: TGTGCCAGCTCACCAGGTGGGACAGGGGGGACTGAAGCTTTCTTT

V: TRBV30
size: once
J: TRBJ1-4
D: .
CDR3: CAWSRGSLREKLFF
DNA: TGTGCCTGGAGCAGGGGTTCCCTCCGTGAAAAACTGTTTTTT

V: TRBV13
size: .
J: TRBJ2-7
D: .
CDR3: CASSPRGAYEQYF
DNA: TGTGCCAGCAGCCCCCGGGGTGCCTACGAGCAGTACTTC

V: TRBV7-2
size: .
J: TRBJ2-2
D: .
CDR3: CASSEGGGDVGELFF
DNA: TGTGCCAGCAGCGAGGGCGGTGGCGATGTGGGGGAGCTGTTTTTT

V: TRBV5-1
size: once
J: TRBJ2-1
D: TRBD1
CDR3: CASSLARDSASSYNEQFF
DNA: TGCGCCAGCAGCTTGGCCCGGGACAGTGCGAGCTCCTACAATGAGCAGTTCTTC

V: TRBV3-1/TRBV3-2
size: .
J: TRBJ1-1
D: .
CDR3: CASSPGQNTEAFF
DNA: TGTGCCAGCAGCCCGGGACAGAACACTGAAGCTTTCTTT

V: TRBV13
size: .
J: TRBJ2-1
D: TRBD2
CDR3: CASSLRREPQFF
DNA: TGTGCCAGCAGCTTGCGGCGGGAGCCCCAGTTCTTC

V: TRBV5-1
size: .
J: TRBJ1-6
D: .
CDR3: CASSLEGTGTLHF
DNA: TGCGCCAGCAGCTTGGAGGGAACAGGAACCCTCCACTTT

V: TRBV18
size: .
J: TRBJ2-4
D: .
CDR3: CASSPEQGSNIQYF
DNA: TGTGCCAGCTCACCGGAGCAGGGGAGTAACATTCAGTACTTC

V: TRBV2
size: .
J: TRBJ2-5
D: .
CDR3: CASSEGAGLKTQYF
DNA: TGTGCCAGCAGTGAAGGGGCGGGACTGAAGACCCAGTACTTC

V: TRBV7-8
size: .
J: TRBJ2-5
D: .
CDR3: CASSLGAGGETQYF
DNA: TGTGCCAGCAGCTTAGGGGCAGGGGGGGAGACCCAGTACTTC

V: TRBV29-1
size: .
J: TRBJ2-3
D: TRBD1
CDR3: CSVDTITGGTDTQYF
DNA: TGCAGCGTTGATACGATCACAGGGGGCACAGATACGCAGTATTTT

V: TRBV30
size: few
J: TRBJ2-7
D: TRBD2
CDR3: CAWRGGRRSYEQYF
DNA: TGTGCCTGGAGGGGCGGGAGAAGGTCCTACGAGCAGTACTTC

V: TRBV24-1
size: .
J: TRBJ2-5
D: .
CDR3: CATSDSLRTQYF
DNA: TGTGCCACCAGTGACTCACTCCGGACCCAGTACTTC

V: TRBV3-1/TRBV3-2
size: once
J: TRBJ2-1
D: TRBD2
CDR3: CASSPSLLAGGRNEQFF
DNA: TGTGCCAGCAGCCCGTCGCTTCTAGCGGGAGGGCGCAATGAGCAGTTCTTC

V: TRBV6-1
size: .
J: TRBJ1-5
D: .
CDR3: CASSEADTYQPQHF
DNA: TGTGCCAGCAGTGAAGCTGACACCTATCAGCCCCAGCATTTT

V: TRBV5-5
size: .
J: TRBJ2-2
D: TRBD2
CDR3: CASSPGLAGPLTGELFF
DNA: TGTGCCAGCAGCCCGGGACTAGCGGGACCCCTTACCGGGGAGCTGTTTTTT

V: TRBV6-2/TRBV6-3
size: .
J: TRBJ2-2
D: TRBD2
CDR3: CASSPGGPVGELFF
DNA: TGTGCCAGCAGTCCGGGAGGGCCGGTCGGGGAGCTGTTTTTT

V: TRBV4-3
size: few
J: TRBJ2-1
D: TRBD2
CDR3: CASAESGRGTDEQFF
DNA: TGCGCCAGCGCCGAGAGCGGGAGGGGGACGGATGAGCAGTTCTTC

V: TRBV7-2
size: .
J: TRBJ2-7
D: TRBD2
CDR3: CASSLGLRASGAREQYF
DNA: TGTGCCAGCAGCTTAGGTCTGAGGGCTAGCGGGGCCAGGGAGCAGTACTTC

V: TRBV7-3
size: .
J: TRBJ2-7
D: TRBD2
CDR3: CASSLSGGSRYEQYF
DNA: TGTGCCAGCAGCTTATCTGGCGGGAGTAGGTACGAGCAGTACTTC

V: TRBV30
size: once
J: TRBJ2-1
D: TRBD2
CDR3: CAWTGGGPPYNEQFF
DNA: TGTGCCTGGACCGGGGGGGGACCCCCGTACAATGAGCAGTTCTTC

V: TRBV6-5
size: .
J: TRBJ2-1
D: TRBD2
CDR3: CASSLGGAGEQFF
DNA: TGTGCCAGCAGCCTGGGAGGGGCGGGAGAGCAGTTCTTC

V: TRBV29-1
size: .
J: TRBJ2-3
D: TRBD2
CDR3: CSVGLAGSTDTQYF
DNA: TGCAGCGTTGGGCTAGCGGGTAGCACAGATACGCAGTATTTT

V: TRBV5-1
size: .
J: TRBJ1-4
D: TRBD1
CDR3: CASSLGQGRWEKLFF
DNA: TGCGCCAGCAGCTTGGGACAGGGGCGTTGGGAAAAACTGTTTTTT

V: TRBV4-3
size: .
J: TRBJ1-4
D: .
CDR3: CASSQGGGRKLFF
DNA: TGCGCCAGCAGCCAAGGCGGGGGGAGGAAACTGTTTTTT

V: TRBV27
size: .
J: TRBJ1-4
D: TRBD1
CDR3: CASSRTGTNEKLFF
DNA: TGTGCCAGCAGCCGGACAGGAACTAATGAAAAACTGTTTTTT

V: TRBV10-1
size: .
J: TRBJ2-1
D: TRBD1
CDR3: CASSNHRGPYNEQFF
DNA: TGCGCCAGCAGCAACCACAGGGGGCCCTACAATGAGCAGTTCTTC

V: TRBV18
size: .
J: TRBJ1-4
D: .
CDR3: CASSPGQGDEKLFF
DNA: TGTGCCAGCTCACCAGGGCAGGGCGACGAAAAACTGTTTTTT

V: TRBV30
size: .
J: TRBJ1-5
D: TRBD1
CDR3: CAWSVAPGGFNQPQHF
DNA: TGTGCCTGGAGTGTAGCACCAGGGGGGTTCAATCAGCCCCAGCATTTT

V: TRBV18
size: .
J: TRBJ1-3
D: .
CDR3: CASSPRGASSGNTIYF
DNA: TGTGCCAGCTCACCACGAGGAGCGAGCTCTGGAAACACCATATATTTT

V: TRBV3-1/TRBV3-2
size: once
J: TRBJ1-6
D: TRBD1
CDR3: CASSPRDRGSPLHF
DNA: TGTGCCAGCAGCCCCCGGGACAGGGGTTCACCCCTCCACTTT

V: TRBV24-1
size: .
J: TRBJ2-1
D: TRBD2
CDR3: CATSDHHFVAGGPGEQFF
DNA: TGTGCCACCAGTGACCACCACTTTGTAGCGGGAGGGCCTGGGGAGCAGTTCTTC

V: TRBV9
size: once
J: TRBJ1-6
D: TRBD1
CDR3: CASSVGDRPDSPLHF
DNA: TGTGCCAGCAGCGTAGGGGACAGGCCGGATTCACCCCTCCACTTT

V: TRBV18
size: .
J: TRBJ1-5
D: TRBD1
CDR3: CASSPGTGSQPQHF
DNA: TGTGCCAGCTCACCCGGGACAGGGAGCCAGCCCCAGCATTTT

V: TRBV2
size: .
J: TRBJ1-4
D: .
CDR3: CASRGWDTVINEKLFF
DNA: TGTGCCAGCAGGGGATGGGACACAGTGATTAATGAAAAACTGTTTTTT

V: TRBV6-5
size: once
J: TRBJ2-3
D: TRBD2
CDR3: CASSWNPLAGLQYF
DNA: TGTGCCAGCAGTTGGAACCCCCTAGCGGGGTTGCAGTATTTT

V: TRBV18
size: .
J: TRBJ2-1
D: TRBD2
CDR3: CASSPAFWRGGGPVNEQFF
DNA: TGTGCCAGCTCACCGGCCTTCTGGCGGGGGGGAGGGCCGGTAAATGAGCAGTTCTTC

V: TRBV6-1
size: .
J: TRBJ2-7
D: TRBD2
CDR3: CASSETSGALKQYF
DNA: TGTGCCAGCAGTGAGACTAGCGGGGCCTTGAAGCAGTACTTC